This entry is about one T cell receptor (beta chain). Its cognate antigen is unknown. This sample stems from a study of cytomegalovirus exposure and HLA in healthy donors. General study results and limits: For most TCR sequences rarity was the rule, although some public TCRs occurred in many donors. In a later analysis, common viral pathogens appeared linked to several of the most significant clusters. Later work associated 16,951 TCR beta sequences with HLA alleles at 0.05 false discovery rate.

The study ran its PCR with 60 Vbeta and 13 Jbeta primers. Data came from immunoSEQ multiplex PCR; TCRdb stores just in-frame clones and leaves some out. The sample yields around 87,000 clones, around 75% seen once. The germline CDR1 and CDR2 sequences are MNHNY and SVGAGI (reference sequence). V was clipped by 7 bases and J by 5 bases, with 21 bases between them. The CDR3 is 16 residues long. The receptor's source is a man aged 40-49 years in good health and CMV-seronegative. This chain uses TRBV6-6 with TRBJ2-1; D is ambiguous. Sequences were obtained from PBMCs. CDR3 in amino acids: CASTTTVPPTHNEQFF. In nucleotides, the CDR3 is TGTGCCAGCACTACCACCGTGCCTCCTACCCACAATGAGCAGTTCTTC.